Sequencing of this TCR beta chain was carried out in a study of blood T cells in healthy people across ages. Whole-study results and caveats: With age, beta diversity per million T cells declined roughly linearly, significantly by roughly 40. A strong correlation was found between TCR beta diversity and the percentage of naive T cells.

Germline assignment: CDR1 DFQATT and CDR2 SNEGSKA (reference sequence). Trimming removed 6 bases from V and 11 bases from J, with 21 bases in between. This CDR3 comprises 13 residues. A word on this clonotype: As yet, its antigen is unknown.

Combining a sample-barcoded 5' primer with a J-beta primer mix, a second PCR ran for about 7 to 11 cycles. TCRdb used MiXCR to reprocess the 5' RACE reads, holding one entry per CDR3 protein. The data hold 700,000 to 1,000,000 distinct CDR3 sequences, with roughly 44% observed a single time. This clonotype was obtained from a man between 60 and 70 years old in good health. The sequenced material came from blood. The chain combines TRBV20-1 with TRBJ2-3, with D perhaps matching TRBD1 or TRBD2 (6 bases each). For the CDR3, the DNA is TGCAGTGCCCCGGGAAGGGAAAAGGGGGGGCAGTATTTT. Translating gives CSAPGREKGGQYF.